These 23 T cell receptor beta chains share one sample of origin, sequenced in a study of shared clonotypes between healthy human individuals. Sequencing used immunoSEQ multiplex PCR; TCRdb keeps in-frame clones, though not all of them. The table has over 850,000 clones, more than 75% seen once. The sequencing input was memory CD4+ T cells from PBMCs. This sample's subset: CD45RA-negative fraction. The receptors derive from a man in his late teens or twenties in good health. Some clones in this sample may be carry-over from other donors' samples.

This clone was recorded a few times. V gene TRBV5-1 combines with J gene TRBJ2-3; 9 bases map to TRBD2. Looked up from germline, CDR1 is SGHRS and CDR2 is YFSETQ. With 6 bases clipped from V and 2 bases from J, the junction kept 7 bases outside the gene matches. There are 15 residues in the CDR3. The CDR3 bases are TGCGCCAGCACCCAATTAGCGGGAGACACAGATACGCAGTATTTT. This translates into CASTQLAGDTDTQYF.

The chain is built from TRBV7-2 and TRBJ2-3; D unclear. V was clipped by 1 base and J by 3 bases, with 14 bases between them. Per germline, CDR1 SGHTA and CDR2 FQGNSA. CDR3 length: 16 amino acids. CDR3 in DNA: TGTGCCAGCAGCTTAGTGTCCGGATCCCGTACAGATACGCAGTATTTT. This codes for CASSLVSGSRTDTQYF.

The chain has TRBV19 and TRBJ1-2; tentative D call: TRBD1 (6 bases). CDR3 size: 16 residues. The V end was cut by 5 bases, the J end by 2 bases, with 18 bases between. Germline V CDR1 and CDR2: LNHDA, SQIVND (reference sequence). CDR3: CASSVQGPPMNYGYTF. CDR3 coding DNA: TGTGCCAGTAGTGTCCAGGGGCCGCCGATGAACTATGGCTACACCTTC.

The chain has TRBV7-2 and TRBJ2-6; TRBD2 agrees at 11 bases. J lost 2 bases, V lost 8 bases, and 11 bases had no gene match. This CDR3 has 18 residues. Looked up from germline, CDR1 is SGHTA and CDR2 is FQGNSA. In DNA form, the CDR3 reads TGTGCCAGCCCCGAGGTAGCGGGAGGGTTGGCTGGGGCCAACGTCCTGACTTTC. Encoded protein: CASPEVAGGLAGANVLTF.

The rearrangement joins TRBV10-3 to TRBJ2-5; D may be TRBD2 (6 bases). The CDR3 is 14 amino acids. Trimming pared 6 bases from V and 2 bases from J, leaving 13 bases between. Germline V gene lookup returns CDR1 ENHRY and CDR2 SYGVKD. CDR3 coding DNA: TGTGCCATCAGGCCCGGGGGAGCTCAAGAGACCCAGTACTTC. This encodes CAIRPGGAQETQYF.

Concerning this clone itself: Other DNA sequences within the sample encode an identical CDR3. The gene calls are TRBV9 and TRBJ2-2; D gene uncertain. Trimming took off 0 bases at V and 0 bases at J, with 6 bases between the two ends. The CDR3 is made up of 15 amino acids. Germline V CDR1 and CDR2: SGDLS, YYNGEE. CDR3 in amino acids: CASSVDGANTGELFF. The CDR3 region has the DNA TGTGCCAGCAGCGTAGACGGTGCGAACACCGGGGAGCTGTTTTTT.

With regard to this clone: This specimen includes other DNA sequences encoding the same CDR3. The chain recombines TRBV5-5 with TRBJ2-1; D is uncertain. V lost 4 bases and J 4 bases, leaving 3 bases between the germline ends. The germline V gene has CDR1 SGHKS and CDR2 YYEKEE (reference sequence). The CDR3 runs 11 residues. The CDR3 sequence: CASSIYNEQFF. The CDR3 DNA reads as TGTGCCAGCAGCATTTACAATGAGCAGTTCTTC. Full variable domain (remainder filled in from reference TRBV5-5 and TRBJ2-1): DAGVTQSPTHLIKTRGQQVTLRCSPISGHKSVSWYQQVLGQGPQFIFQYYEKEERGRGNFPDRFSARQFPNYSSELNVNALLLGDSALYLCASSIYNEQFFGPGTRLTVL.

The chain carries TRBV28 and TRBJ1-1; perhaps TRBD1 as D (5 bases). The CDR3 is 15 residues long. The V gene lost 6 bases and the J gene lost 4 bases, with 18 bases spanning the gap. Looked up from germline, CDR1 is MDHEN and CDR2 is SYDVKM. CDR3 DNA sequence: TGTGCCAGCAGCCTACGGGGTCAGGGAATCACTGAAGCTTTCTTT. This translates into CASSLRGQGITEAFF.

The rearrangement joins TRBV28 to TRBJ2-4; D unresolved. This CDR3 region has 15 residues. Germline-derived CDR1 and CDR2 are MDHEN and SYDVKM. The germline V and J ends were trimmed by 6 bases and 0 bases, with 12 bases remaining between them. Written as DNA, the CDR3 is TGTGCCAGCAGGATCCCCGGAGTAGCCAAAAACATTCAGTACTTC. Its protein is CASRIPGVAKNIQYF.

The genes are TRBV7-2 and TRBJ1-2, with TRBD1 identical over 10 bases. This CDR3 is 14 amino acids long. In germline, CDR1 is SGHTA, CDR2 FQGNSA. V lost 5 bases, J lost 8 bases, and 8 bases stayed unmatched. CDR3 nucleotides: TGTGCCAGCAGCCCACGACAGGGGGCGGGAGGCTACACCTTC. As protein: CASSPRQGAGGYTF. The entire variable domain, with the rest obtained from reference TRBV7-2 and TRBJ1-2, is as follows: GAGVSQSPSNKVTEKGKDVELRCDPISGHTALYWYRQSLGQGLEFLIYFQGNSAPDKSGLPSDRFSAERTGGSVSTLTIQRTQQEDSAVYLCASSPRQGAGGYTFGSGTRLTVV.

The rearrangement joins TRBV10-2 to TRBJ1-5; D remains unclear. CDR1 WSHSY and CDR2 SAAADI come from the germline V gene. The CDR3 sequence is 13 residues long. Trimming stripped 6 bases from V and 4 bases from J, with 10 bases between. This CDR3 reads CASSPQNNQPQHF. Here the CDR3 DNA reads TGCGCCAGCAGCCCCCAGAATAATCAGCCCCAGCATTTT.

Only a few counts were recorded for this clone. The chain has TRBV5-5 and TRBJ1-5, with D hard to call. Trimming shortened V by 2 bases and J by 2 bases, and 14 bases separated the two germline ends. Germline V CDR1 and CDR2: SGHKS, YYEKEE (reference sequence). The CDR3 loop spans 16 amino acids. DNA for the CDR3: TGTGCCAGCAGCTTCACAGTGGGTAGGGGCAATCAGCCCCAGCATTTT. It codes for CASSFTVGRGNQPQHF.

V gene TRBV28 combines with J gene TRBJ2-1; the match to TRBD2 covers 8 bases. The J segment lost 11 bases and the V segment lost 6 bases, leaving 6 bases of the junction unmatched. Germline V lookup: CDR1 MDHEN, CDR2 SYDVKM. The CDR3 spans 12 residues. The CDR3 sequence: CASRGLGPKQFF. In DNA form, the CDR3 reads TGTGCCAGCAGGGGACTAGGACCTAAGCAGTTCTTC. The variable domain in full, with the rest retrieved from reference TRBV28 and TRBJ2-1, is DVKVTQSSRYLVKRTGEKVFLECVQDMDHENMFWYRQDPGLGLRLIYFSYDVKMKEKGDIPEGYSVSREKKERFSLILESASTNQTSMYLCASRGLGPKQFFGPGTRLTVL.

This clone was seen many times. The chain combines TRBV5-8 with TRBJ2-5; D may correspond to TRBD1 or TRBD2 (5 bases each). Trimming took off 4 bases at V and 4 bases at J, with 17 bases between the two ends. The CDR3 contains 15 residues. CDR1 is SGHTS, CDR2 YDEGEE, per germline. The CDR3 DNA sequence: TGTGCCAGCAGCCAACCTGGGGACCTTGGAGAGACCCAGTACTTC. Its translation is CASSQPGDLGETQYF.

The genes are TRBV29-1 and TRBJ2-5; 13 bases match TRBD2. The V gene end was trimmed by 5 bases and the J gene end by 5 bases; junction bases not matched to a gene: 8. CDR1 and CDR2 (germline): SQVTM, ANQGSEA. CDR3 length equals 15 residues. The CDR3 DNA reads as TGCAGCGTTAACCCGGGACTAGCGGGATGGGAGACCCAGTACTTC. It translates to CSVNPGLAGWETQYF.

The rearrangement uses TRBV25-1 and TRBJ1-1; D remains ambiguous. The germline V gene encodes CDR1 MGHDK and CDR2 SYGVNS. The CDR3 sequence is 16 residues long. The V end was cut by 2 bases, the J end by 1 base, with 14 bases between. CDR3 in DNA: TGTGCCAGCAGTGAACAAAACGTCACCCCGAACACTGAAGCTTTCTTT. This gives the protein CASSEQNVTPNTEAFF.

This clone was counted a few times. CDR3 in DNA: TGTGCCAGTAGTATAGAAGGACAGCGGATGATTCTGGGGACCAACGTCCTGACTTTC. As protein: CASSIEGQRMILGTNVLTF. This chain uses TRBV19 with TRBJ2-6; D may be TRBD1 (6 bases). CDR1 and CDR2 (germline): LNHDA, SQIVND (reference sequence). The V end lost 0 bases, the J end lost 8 bases, and 23 bases lay between the germline ends. The CDR3 totals 19 residues.

V is TRBV6-5 and J is TRBJ2-7; D gene unclear. Trimming took off 0 bases at V and 6 bases at J, with 18 bases between the two ends. The CDR3 is 16 residues long. Per germline, CDR1 MNHEY and CDR2 SVGAGI. The CDR3: CASSYSRTGRALEQYF. In DNA form, the CDR3 reads TGTGCCAGCAGTTACTCGCGAACGGGCAGAGCGCTCGAGCAGTACTTC.

The V call is TRBV7-2, the J call TRBJ2-1; 7 nucleotides line up with TRBD2. The CDR3 loop spans 15 amino acids. Per germline, CDR1 SGHTA and CDR2 FQGNSA. After removal of 5 bases from V and 11 bases from J, the junction contained 15 bases not matched to a gene. The CDR3 is CASSGMIAGQTQQFF. The CDR3 DNA follows: TGTGCCAGCAGCGGCATGATAGCGGGCCAGACCCAGCAGTTCTTC.

The V and J genes are TRBV4-2 and TRBJ1-4; a weak D match, TRBD1 (6 bases). This CDR3 is 15 amino acids long. Germline loops: CDR1 LGHNA, CDR2 YNFKEQ. Trimming cost V 1 base and J 4 bases, with 10 bases left between them. Here the CDR3 reads CASSQAGQSNEKLFF. The CDR3 DNA is TGTGCCAGCAGCCAAGCCGGACAGAGTAATGAAAAACTGTTTTTT.

The J gene is TRBJ2-2, the V gene TRBV6-5; D not certain. The V end was cut by 2 bases, the J end by 2 bases, with 6 bases between. Germline V lookup: CDR1 MNHEY, CDR2 SVGAGI. This CDR3 has 14 amino acids. The CDR3: CASSYDGNTGELFF. The CDR3 bases are TGTGCCAGCAGTTACGACGGTAACACCGGGGAGCTGTTTTTT.

This clone appeared many times. V is TRBV18 and J is TRBJ2-7; weak D call: TRBD1 (5 bases). Germline CDR1 and CDR2: KGHSH and LQKENI. Trimming shortened V by 3 bases and J by 6 bases, and 18 bases separated the two germline ends. The CDR3 extends over 15 amino acids. The CDR3 protein is CASSPQEAGSGEQYF. CDR3 coding DNA: TGTGCCAGCTCACCGCAGGAAGCAGGGTCGGGCGAGCAGTACTTC.

This clone has just one count. This rearrangement joins TRBV15 to TRBJ2-1, with 7 bases lining up with TRBD1. This CDR3 is 12 amino acids long. Germline lookup yields CDR1 LNHNV and CDR2 YYDKDF (reference sequence). Unmatched junction bases numbered 5, after V lost 6 bases and J lost 9 bases. CDR3: CATSHTGVEQFF. CDR3 coding DNA: TGTGCCACCAGTCATACAGGGGTTGAGCAGTTCTTC. Drawing the rest from reference TRBV15 and TRBJ2-1, the complete variable domain is DAMVIQNPRYQVTQFGKPVTLSCSQTLNHNVMYWYQQKSSQAPKLLFHYYDKDFNNEADTPDNFQSRRPNTSFCFLDIRSPGLGDTAMYLCATSHTGVEQFFGPGTRLTVL.